Listed here is a single TCR beta chain. Its antigen is still unknown. The donors were members of the validation cohort comprising roughly 130 subjects, separate from the roughly 600-subject first cohort. Germline V lookup: CDR1 WSHSY, CDR2 SAAADI. The V end was cut by 2 bases, the J end by 3 bases, with 8 bases between. The length of the CDR3 is 13 residues. These data come from a study of cytomegalovirus exposure and HLA in healthy donors. Across the study: A subsequent analysis reported that the 100 to 150 validation repertoires were produced on the same platform that had also been used for the 666 first-cohort repertoires.

The data were produced by immunoSEQ multiplex PCR, yet TCRdb's version contains in-frame clones alone and is incomplete. Among about 65,000 clones listed, about 94% were seen once. Study-level points and caveats: Cytomegalovirus status was reportedly diagnosed by the classifier with high specificity and sensitivity. Through in vitro validation, a few CMV-associated chains were shown to be specific for CMV antigens.

The specimen sequenced was PBMCs. This receptor was taken from a man aged 18-30 years in good health and CMV-seropositive. The chain joins TRBV10-2 to TRBJ2-7; D possibly corresponds to TRBD1 (6 bases). CDR3 sequence: CASSEVRGYEQYF. The CDR3 nucleotides are TGCGCCAGCAGTGAGGTCAGGGGCTACGAGCAGTACTTC.